The rows below give T cell receptor beta chains drawn from one sample of a study of T cells after posttransplantation cyclophosphamide. Assay used: immunoSEQ multiplex PCR; TCRdb lists only in-frame clones, some missing. The sample shows tens of thousands of clones, none of them appearing just once. Sequenced sample: PBMCs. These receptors originate from a woman aged 45-60 years in good health and a related stem cell transplant donor. The CDR3 runs from the conserved cysteine through the conserved F or W. Each record gives: V gene, D gene, clone size, J gene, CDR3 protein, CDR3 DNA. The D gene is left open where the match is weak. Each size is once, few, many, or a class for an expanded clone.

V: TRBV19; D: NA; size: many; J: TRBJ1-2; CDR3: CASNHLLLSHPLKNRRGYTF; DNA: TGTGCCAGTAATCACCTCTTGTTAAGTCACCCACTCAAAAACAGACGTGGCTACACCTTC
V: TRBV11-3; D: NA; size: many; J: TRBJ2-3; CDR3: CASSFRGGGGDTQYF; DNA: TGTGCCAGCAGCTTCAGAGGGGGGGGCGGAGATACGCAGTATTTT
V: TRBV7-3; D: NA; size: many; J: TRBJ2-7; CDR3: CASSLRHNHEQYF; DNA: TGTGCCAGCAGCTTAAGGCACAATCACGAGCAGTACTTC
V: TRBV2; D: NA; size: many; J: TRBJ1-5; CDR3: CASRSDGNQPQHF; DNA: TGTGCCAGCAGATCAGACGGGAATCAGCCCCAGCATTTT
V: TRBV5-1; D: TRBD1; size: many; J: TRBJ1-1; CDR3: CASNQDRGTEAFF; DNA: TGCGCCAGCAATCAGGACAGGGGCACTGAAGCTTTCTTT
V: TRBV28; D: NA; size: many; J: TRBJ1-4; CDR3: CASIPRVTTNEKLFF; DNA: TGTGCCAGCATCCCCCGGGTTACAACTAATGAAAAACTGTTTTTT
V: TRBV13; D: TRBD1; size: few; J: TRBJ2-5; CDR3: CASSPRTGYLLETQYF; DNA: TGTGCCAGCAGCCCCAGGACAGGGTATCTTCTCGAGACCCAGTACTTC
V: TRBV11-2; D: TRBD1; size: many; J: TRBJ2-7; CDR3: CASSLTDRVLYEQYF; DNA: TGTGCCAGCAGCTTAACGGACAGGGTTTTGTACGAGCAGTACTTC
V: TRBV6-5; D: NA; size: many; J: TRBJ1-1; CDR3: CASRFRINTEAFF; DNA: TGTGCCAGCAGGTTCAGGATCAACACTGAAGCTTTCTTT
V: TRBV6-1; D: NA; size: many; J: TRBJ1-6; CDR3: CASSGRLSSYNSPLHF; DNA: TGTGCCAGCAGTGGTCGACTGAGCTCCTATAATTCACCCCTCCACTTT
V: TRBV28; D: NA; size: many; J: TRBJ1-1; CDR3: CASSFSNTEAFF; DNA: TGTGCCAGCAGTTTCTCGAACACTGAAGCTTTCTTT